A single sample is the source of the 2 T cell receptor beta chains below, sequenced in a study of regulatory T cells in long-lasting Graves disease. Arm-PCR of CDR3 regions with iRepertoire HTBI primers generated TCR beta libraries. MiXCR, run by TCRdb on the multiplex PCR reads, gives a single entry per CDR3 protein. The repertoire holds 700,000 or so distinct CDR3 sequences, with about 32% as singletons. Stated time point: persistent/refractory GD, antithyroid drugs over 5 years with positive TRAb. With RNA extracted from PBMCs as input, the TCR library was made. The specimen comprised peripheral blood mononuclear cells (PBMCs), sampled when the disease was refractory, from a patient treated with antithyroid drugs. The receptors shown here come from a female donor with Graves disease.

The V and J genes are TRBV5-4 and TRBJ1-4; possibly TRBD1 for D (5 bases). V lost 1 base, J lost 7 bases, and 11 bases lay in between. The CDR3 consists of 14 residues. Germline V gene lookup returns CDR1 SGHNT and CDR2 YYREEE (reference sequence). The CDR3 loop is CASSLQGEGEKLFF. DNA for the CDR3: TGTGCCAGCAGCTTGCAGGGAGAGGGTGAAAAACTGTTTTTT.

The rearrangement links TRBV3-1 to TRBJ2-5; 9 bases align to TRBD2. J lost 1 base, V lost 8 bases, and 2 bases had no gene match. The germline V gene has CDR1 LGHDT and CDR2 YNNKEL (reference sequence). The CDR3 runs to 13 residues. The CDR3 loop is CASRLAVQETQYF. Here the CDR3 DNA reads TGTGCCAGCCGACTAGCGGTCCAAGAGACCCAGTACTTC.